This TCR beta chain was recovered during a study of blood T cells in healthy people across ages. This clonotype was seen a single time. Using a J-beta primer mix together with a sample-barcoded 5' primer, a second PCR was run for roughly 7 to 12 cycles. TCRdb ran MiXCR on the 5' RACE reads and lists one entry per CDR3 protein. The data show about 800,000 distinct CDR3 sequences, 58% seen once. In germline, CDR1 is SGHRS, CDR2 YFSETQ. The CDR3 has 15 residues. The germline V and J ends were trimmed by 3 bases and 4 bases, with 13 bases remaining between them. J is TRBJ1-4 and V is TRBV5-1; a possible D gene is TRBD1 (5 bases). The specimen was blood. The clonotype originates from a man aged 30-40 years in good health. The CDR3 is CASSSLGTDNEKLFF. DNA for the CDR3: TGCGCCAGCAGCTCCCTCGGGACGGATAATGAAAAACTGTTTTTT.